This TCR beta chain was profiled in a study of PD-L1 blockade in urothelial cancer. Study-level information: The researchers analyzed blood 3 weeks (second dose) and 6 weeks after treatment start.

Sequencing used immunoSEQ multiplex PCR; TCRdb keeps in-frame clones, though not all of them. Here the sample spans tens of thousands of clones, roughly 84% being singletons. Germline-derived CDR1 and CDR2 are SGHAT and FQDESV (reference sequence). V lost 6 bases to trimming and J lost 8 bases; unmatched junction nucleotides: 7. The CDR3 runs to 13 residues. The rearrangement links TRBV11-1 to TRBJ2-1, with 7 bases aligning to TRBD1. The specimen comprised PBMCs, sampled around atezolizumab (anti-PD-L1) treatment. The clonotype was recovered from a man between 65 and 80 years old with urothelial cancer. In DNA form, the CDR3 reads TGTGCCAGCAGTTCTCAAGGGGGCGATGAGCAGTTCTTC. It codes for CASSSQGGDEQFF.